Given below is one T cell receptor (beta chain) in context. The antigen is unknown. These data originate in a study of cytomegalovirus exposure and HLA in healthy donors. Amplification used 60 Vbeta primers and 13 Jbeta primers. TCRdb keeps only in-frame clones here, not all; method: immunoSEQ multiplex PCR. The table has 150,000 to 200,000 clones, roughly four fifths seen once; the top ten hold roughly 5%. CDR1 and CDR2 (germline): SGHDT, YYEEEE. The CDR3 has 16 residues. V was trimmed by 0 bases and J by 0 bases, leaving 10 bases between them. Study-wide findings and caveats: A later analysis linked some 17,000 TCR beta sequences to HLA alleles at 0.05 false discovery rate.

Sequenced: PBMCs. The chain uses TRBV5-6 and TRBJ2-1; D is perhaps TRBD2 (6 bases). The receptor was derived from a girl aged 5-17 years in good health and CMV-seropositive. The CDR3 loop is CASSLAGRDSYNEQFF. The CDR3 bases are TGTGCCAGCAGCTTGGCGGGGCGGGACTCCTACAATGAGCAGTTCTTC.